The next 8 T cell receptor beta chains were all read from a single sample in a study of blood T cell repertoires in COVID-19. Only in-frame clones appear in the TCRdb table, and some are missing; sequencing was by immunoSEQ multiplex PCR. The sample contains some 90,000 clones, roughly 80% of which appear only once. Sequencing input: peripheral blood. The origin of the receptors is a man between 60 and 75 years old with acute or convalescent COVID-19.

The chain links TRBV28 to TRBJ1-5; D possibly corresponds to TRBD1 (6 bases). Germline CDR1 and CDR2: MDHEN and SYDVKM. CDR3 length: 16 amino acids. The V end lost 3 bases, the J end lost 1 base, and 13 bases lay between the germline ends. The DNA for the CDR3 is TGTGCCAGCAGTTTTTTGGGGACACCAAGCAATCAGCCCCAGCATTTT. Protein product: CASSFLGTPSNQPQHF. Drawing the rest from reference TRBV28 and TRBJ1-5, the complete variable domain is DVKVTQSSRYLVKRTGEKVFLECVQDMDHENMFWYRQDPGLGLRLIYFSYDVKMKEKGDIPEGYSVSREKKERFSLILESASTNQTSMYLCASSFLGTPSNQPQHFGDGTRLSIL.

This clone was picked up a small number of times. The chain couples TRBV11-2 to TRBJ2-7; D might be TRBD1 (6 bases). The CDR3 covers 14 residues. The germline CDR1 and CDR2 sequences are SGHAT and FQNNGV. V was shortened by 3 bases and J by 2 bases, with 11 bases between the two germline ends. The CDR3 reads CASSLGRGPYEQYF. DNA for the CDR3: TGTGCCAGCAGCTTGGGCAGGGGACCCTACGAGCAGTACTTC. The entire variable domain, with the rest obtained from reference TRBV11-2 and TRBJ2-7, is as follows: EAGVAQSPRYKIIEKRQSVAFWCNPISGHATLYWYQQILGQGPKLLIQFQNNGVVDDSQLPKDRFSAERLKGVDSTLKIQPAKLEDSAVYLCASSLGRGPYEQYFGPGTRLTVT.

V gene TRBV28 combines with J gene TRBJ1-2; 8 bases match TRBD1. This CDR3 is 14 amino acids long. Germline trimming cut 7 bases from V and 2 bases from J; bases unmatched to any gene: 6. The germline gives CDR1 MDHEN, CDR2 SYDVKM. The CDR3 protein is CASTAGGANYGYTF. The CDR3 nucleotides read TGTGCCAGCACTGCAGGGGGCGCGAACTATGGCTACACCTTC.

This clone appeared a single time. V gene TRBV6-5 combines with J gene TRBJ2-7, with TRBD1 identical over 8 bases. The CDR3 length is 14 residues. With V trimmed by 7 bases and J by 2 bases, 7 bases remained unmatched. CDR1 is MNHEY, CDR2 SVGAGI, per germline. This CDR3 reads CASNSDRAPYEQYF. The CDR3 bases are TGTGCCAGCAATTCGGACAGGGCCCCCTACGAGCAGTACTTC.

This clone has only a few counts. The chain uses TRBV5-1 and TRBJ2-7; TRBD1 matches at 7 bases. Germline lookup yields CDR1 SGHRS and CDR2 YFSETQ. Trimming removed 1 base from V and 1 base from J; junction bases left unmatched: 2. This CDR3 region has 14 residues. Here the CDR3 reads CASSLTGQSYEQYF. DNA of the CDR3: TGCGCCAGCAGCTTGACGGGACAGTCCTACGAGCAGTACTTC.

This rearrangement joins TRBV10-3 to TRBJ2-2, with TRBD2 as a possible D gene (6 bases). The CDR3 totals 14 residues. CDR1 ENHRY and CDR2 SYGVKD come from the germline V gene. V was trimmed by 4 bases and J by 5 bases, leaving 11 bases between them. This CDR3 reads CAISAGEGTGELFF. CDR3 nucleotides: TGTGCCATCAGTGCGGGAGAAGGGACCGGGGAGCTGTTTTTT.

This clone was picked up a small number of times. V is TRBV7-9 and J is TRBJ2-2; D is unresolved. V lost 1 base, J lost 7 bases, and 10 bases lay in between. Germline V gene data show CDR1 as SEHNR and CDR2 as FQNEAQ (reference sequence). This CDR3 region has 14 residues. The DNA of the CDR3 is TGTGCCAGCAGCTTAGATGCGGCGGTCGGGGAGCTGTTTTTT. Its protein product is CASSLDAAVGELFF.

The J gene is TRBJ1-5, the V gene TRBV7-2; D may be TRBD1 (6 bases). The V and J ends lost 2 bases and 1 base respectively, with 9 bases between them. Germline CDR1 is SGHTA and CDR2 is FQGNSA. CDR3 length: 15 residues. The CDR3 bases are TGTGCCAGCAGCTTAATGGGGGCAAGCAATCAGCCCCAGCATTTT. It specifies CASSLMGASNQPQHF.